This TCR beta chain was retrieved from a study of OX40 agonist ivuxolimab in advanced cancers. Turning to the overall study: Ivuxolimab, which targeted the costimulatory receptor OX40 (CD134), was an agonistic, fully human IgG2 monoclonal antibody. Peripheral TCRbeta sequencing was intended to test whether TCR sequence diversity was altered and clonal T-cell expansion was caused by ivuxolimab. Prior anti-PD-1, anti-PD-L1 or anti-CTLA-4 therapy was permitted, and checkpoint inhibitors had been received by approximately 39% of dose-escalation patients. Three dose-escalation patients achieved partial responses, one with hepatocellular carcinoma and two with cutaneous melanoma. Intravenous ivuxolimab was administered to patients every 2 weeks at six dose levels: 0.01, 0.1, 0.3, 1.5, 3 and 10 mg/kg. The paper covers the monotherapy dose-escalation part of the phase I ivuxolimab trial, which included N = 52 patients. In the dose-escalation cohort, around four fifths of patients were male, and the mean age was around 60 years with a range of about 20 to 90. Of the roughly 50 dose-escalation patients, hepatocellular carcinoma was present in about 20, melanoma in about 15, renal cell carcinoma in 9 and head and neck cancer in 9.

CDR1 SGHNT and CDR2 YYREEE were looked up in the germline V gene (reference sequence). Including the terminal cysteine and phenylalanine, the CDR3 comprises 13 residues. Of the read, only the CDR3 DNA is kept; its 39 bases are in frame from base 1. From V the trimming removes 0 bases and from J it removes 6 bases, while the gene matches leave 2 bases of the junction unaccounted for. Patients with a history of autoimmune disease or receiving systemic immunosuppression were excluded from the trial. Peripheral blood for TCR sequencing was collected from all dose cohorts at baseline, on cycle 4 day 1, and on cycle 7 day 1. Samples came from an open-label, multicenter, first-in-human phase I dose-escalation trial of ivuxolimab. The trial enrolled adults with locally advanced or metastatic head and neck squamous cell, hepatocellular, melanoma or renal cell carcinoma. Before TCR sequencing, CD4+ T cells and CD8+ T cells were sorted from peripheral blood as separate populations.

For sequencing of the TCRbeta CDR3 region, genomic DNA was extracted from the sorted cells. TCRbeta CDR3 regions were sequenced using the immunoSEQ Assay. The clones in this table, taken by TCRdb from immuneACCESS, are in-frame only. Not every clone is retained; where verified, under half of the shortfall comes from an unresolved V gene, and the cause of the rest is unknown. The sample table holds around 79,000 clones, of which roughly nine tenths were seen once. About 9.1% of the sample is in the top ten clones. Note on this clone: The antigen it recognizes is unknown. Base qualities were left out, and no much larger clone turns up one base away.

On the study overall, not on this receptor specifically: At doses of 0.1 to 3.0 mg/kg, clonal expansion of both CD4+ and CD8+ blood T cells was observed from baseline to week 6. In partial responders in the 0.1-3.0 mg/kg groups, normalized peripheral clonal expansion was found to be among the lowest, especially among CD8+ T cells. The antigen specificity of the peripheral T cells that underwent clonal expansion was not determined. After ivuxolimab, more expanded clones were found on average in CD8+ T cells than in CD4+ T cells. Low levels of normalized T-cell clonal expansion were also shown by some nonresponding patients.

The clonotype was recovered from an adult with an advanced solid tumor such as melanoma, head and neck, liver or kidney cancer. The rearranged chain carries TRBV5-4 and TRBJ1-1, with 7 central nucleotides matching TRBD1. The sequencing here drew on CD4+ or CD8+ T cells sorted from blood, taken in a trial of the OX40 agonist ivuxolimab. The nucleotides read TGTGCCAGCAGCTTGGCAGGGGGAGCTGAAGCTTTCTTT. Its amino acids are CASSLAGGAEAFF.